This T cell receptor beta chain originates from a study of cytomegalovirus exposure and HLA in healthy donors (dated by TCRdb to between 2016 and 2019). Background for the entire study: A later analysis indicated that the 100 to 150 validation repertoires were generated on the platform also employed for the roughly 650 repertoires of the first cohort. High-throughput TCR immunosequencing, statistical association of individual TCRs with disease status, and machine learning were combined to predict cytomegalovirus infection status. In addition to the first cohort of around 670 subjects, a separate validation cohort of 120 different subjects was used. The study was designed to test whether signatures of past pathogen exposure could be identified by cataloging public T cell receptors.

The donors belonged to the validation cohort of about 110 subjects, which was separate from the 666-subject first cohort. To note about this clone: Its antigen target is currently unknown. No qualities accompany the bases; no much larger clone lies one base away.

The germline V gene (reference sequence) yields LNHDA for CDR1 and SQIVND for CDR2. From the cysteine up to the phenylalanine, the CDR3 has a length of 15 residues. Of the read, only the CDR3 DNA is kept; its 45 bases are in frame from base 1. The junction shows trimming of 9 bases on V and 5 bases on J, and the gene matches do not reach 15 bases of it. Receptor amplification or capture employed the immunoSEQ multiplex PCR assay. The authors' analysis ran thus. A statistical classification framework was built for diagnosing cytomegalovirus status from the catalog of TCR beta chain sequences. The immuneACCESS repertoire file appears here via TCRdb, limited to in-frame rearrangements. These files lack a portion of the clones; in checked studies, under half of the deficit traces to unresolved V genes, and the cause of the others is not known. The V and J calls and clone size are taken from that table; D and trimming were inferred from the DNA. Present in this sample are about 130,000 clones, approximately 82% of which were seen just once. The ten largest clones capture roughly 30% of the sample.

General findings and caveats noted by the study authors: The authors suggested that the approach could potentially be extended to other disease states and immunological phenotypes. A total of 150 to 200 TCR beta chains were listed by the study as associated with cytomegalovirus. The classifier was reported to diagnose cytomegalovirus status with high specificity and sensitivity in both the original cohort and the validation cohort. In vitro tests confirmed that a few of the cytomegalovirus-associated TCR beta chains recognize cytomegalovirus antigens. All 110 or so repertoires were used to score co-occurrence in the validation cohort in a later analysis, because that analysis had no HLA typing for the cohort. Subsequent analysis determined that TCRs grouped into clusters in the first cohort also showed a tendency toward co-occurrence across the 120 or so validation repertoires, and approximately 94% of cluster scores exceeded 0. While some public TCRs were present in many individuals, most TCR sequences turned up only very rarely across donors.

Sequencing was done on a sample of PBMCs. This sequence was found in a man younger than 40 in good health and CMV-seropositive. The chain couples TRBV19 to TRBJ1-1, and TRBD1 matches 7 of the central bases. The encoded CDR3 is CASWDWDSVKTEAFF. The sequenced DNA is TGTGCCAGCTGGGATTGGGACAGCGTCAAAACTGAAGCTTTCTTT.